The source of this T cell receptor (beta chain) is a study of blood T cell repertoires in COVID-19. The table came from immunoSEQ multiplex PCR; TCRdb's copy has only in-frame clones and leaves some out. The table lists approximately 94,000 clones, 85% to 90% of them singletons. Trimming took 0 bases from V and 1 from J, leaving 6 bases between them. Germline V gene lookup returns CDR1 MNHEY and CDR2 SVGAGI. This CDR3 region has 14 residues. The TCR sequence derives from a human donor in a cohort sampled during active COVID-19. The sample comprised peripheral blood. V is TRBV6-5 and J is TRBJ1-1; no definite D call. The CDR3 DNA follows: TGTGCCAGCAGTTACTCGCACAGGAACACTGAAGCTTTCTTT. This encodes CASSYSHRNTEAFF.